This T cell receptor (beta chain) was sequenced during a study of blood T cells in healthy people across ages. The study, taken as a whole, reports: Naive CD4+ cell counts and diversity both ran higher in long-lived than in aged donors. Strongly correlated with naive T cell percentage was TCR beta diversity. Age brought a roughly linear fall in TCR beta diversity measured per million T cells.

In regard to this clonotype: Antigen specificity is unknown.

Combining a sample-barcoded 5' primer with a J-beta primer mix, a second PCR ran for roughly 6 to 11 cycles. Through a template-switch adaptor with 12 random nucleotides, each cDNA molecule received a tag. Each CDR3 protein is one row after TCRdb ran MiXCR on the 5' RACE reads. The data contain approximately 800,000 distinct CDR3 sequences, approximately 25% of them singletons. Trimming pared 1 base from V and 2 bases from J, leaving 11 bases between. CDR1 is LGHNA, CDR2 YNFKEQ, per germline. The CDR3 runs to 16 residues. These records were also assigned to another study, of T cells of mothers and their children.

The sequence was collected from a boy between 10 and 17 years old in good health. The rearrangement links TRBV4-2 to TRBJ1-4, with a tentative D call TRBD1 (6 bases). What was sequenced was blood. The DNA of the CDR3 is TGTGCCAGCAGCCAAGGGGGGGCCGTCACTAATGAAAAACTGTTTTTT. Translating it yields CASSQGGAVTNEKLFF.